This T cell receptor beta chain came from a study of blood T cell repertoires in COVID-19. Study in general: The cDNA or gDNA used as material had been derived from T cells, B-cell-depleted T cells, or PBMCs.

This CDR3 is built from 13 residues. Trimming left V 5 bases short and J 6 bases short, with 11 bases between. CDR1 is SGHTA and CDR2 is FQGTGA in the germline V gene. Some clones are missing from TCRdb's copy, which holds only in-frame ones; the method was immunoSEQ multiplex PCR. The sample has over 50,000 clones, 80% to 95% seen once. V usage is TRBV7-3 and J usage is TRBJ2-1; the D gene is possibly TRBD1 (6 bases). The source of this sequence is a human donor with active COVID-19. The donor label of this sample is uncertain. Sequencing was done on a sample of peripheral blood. Here the CDR3 reads CASSAPGANEQFF. CDR3 DNA sequence: TGTGCCAGCAGCGCCCCAGGGGCCAATGAGCAGTTCTTC.